Described below is a single TCR beta chain sequence and its context. These data originate in a study of blood T cell repertoires in COVID-19. CDR1 is KGHSH and CDR2 is LQKENI in the germline V gene. The CDR3 consists of 15 residues. Losses at the gene ends were 4 bases for V and 6 bases for J; bases not matched to a gene: 10. The method was immunoSEQ multiplex PCR; TCRdb's version includes in-frame clones alone and lacks a portion of them. The sample has 150,000 to 200,000 clones; roughly 88% are singletons. Sequencing input: PBMCs or T cells enriched from blood (not recorded which). The rearrangement uses TRBV18 and TRBJ2-3; 7 positions agree with TRBD2. The TCR was taken from a woman aged 60-75 years who had recovered from COVID-19. The CDR3 protein is CASSQSSGSWDTQYF. CDR3 nucleotides: TGTGCCAGCTCACAATCTAGCGGCTCCTGGGATACGCAGTATTTT.